The 27 T cell receptor beta chains in this list originate from one sample, sequenced in a study of T cell repertoires in cytomegalovirus infection (dated by TCRdb to about 2019). For sequencing, an Illumina HiSeq 1500 was employed. TCRdb ran its own pipeline on the public reads, namely fastp trimming at Q25 and MiXCR clone calling, and kept in-frame beta chains. Each entry merges the rows of one CDR3 protein and shows their most common DNA and genes. For this sample there are 80,000 or so distinct CDR3 sequences; 20% to 30% appear just once. Approximately 49% of the sample lies in the top ten. The treatment or condition label for this specimen denotes: in vitro stimulation with specific CMV peptide epitopes to enrich CMV-specific T cells. No antigen is known for these receptors. This specimen was CD8+ T cells from cultured PBMCs, taken from culture after CMV antigen stimulation. The receptors shown here come from a human donor in good health (CMV status not recorded). Some clones in this sample may be carry-over from other donors' samples.

The chain links TRBV10-2 to TRBJ2-7, with TRBD1 identical over 11 bases. The germline CDR1 and CDR2 sequences are WSHSY and SAAADI. The CDR3 covers 15 residues. The trim removed 8 bases at V and 0 bases at J, leaving 6 bases unmatched. DNA of the CDR3: TGCGCCAGCCGGGACAGGGGGAGAAGCTCCTACGAGCAGTACTTC. The encoded protein is CASRDRGRSSYEQYF.

This clonotype was recorded at least ten times. The genes are TRBV6-2 or TRBV6-3 and TRBJ2-7; TRBD1 aligns across 9 bases. Germline CDR1 reads MNHEY; CDR2 reads SVGEGT. V was clipped by 0 bases and J by 1 base; unmatched bases: 4. The CDR3 length is 16 residues. The CDR3 bases are TGTGCCAGCAGTTACTCCTGGACAGGGGTTTCCTACGAGCAGTACTTC. Its translation is CASSYSWTGVSYEQYF.

This clonotype was counted a few times. The CDR3 nucleotides read TGTGCCATCAGTTACGGACAGGGAGGAGGCTACACCTTC. Its translation: CAISYGQGGGYTF. This chain joins TRBV10-3 and TRBJ1-2, with TRBD1 identical over 8 bases. Per the germline V gene, CDR1 is ENHRY and CDR2 is SYGVKD. V shed 5 bases, J shed 8 bases, and the junction held 7 bases outside the gene matches. The CDR3 runs to 13 residues.

To note about this clonotype: The junction does not match germline at one end; this may be a read error. The V and J genes are TRBV25-1 and TRBJ1-6; the D gene is possibly TRBD1 (5 bases). Germline loops: CDR1 MGHDK, CDR2 SYGVNS. This CDR3 has 17 amino acids. The CDR3 is CASSEYTAGIYNSPIQF. CDR3 sequence (DNA): TGTGCCAGCAGTGAATATACCGCAGGGATCTATAATTCACCCATCCAATTT.

This clonotype appeared a few times. The V call is TRBV3-1, the J call TRBJ2-1; TRBD1 matches 8 bases. V lost 0 bases to trimming and J lost 8 bases; unmatched junction nucleotides: 12. This CDR3 contains 17 residues. The germline CDR1 and CDR2 sequences are LGHDT and YNNKEL (reference sequence). The CDR3 bases are TGTGCCAGCAGCCAAGATGCTTCAGGGGGCCTAGGTGATGAGCAGTTCTTC. It is translated as CASSQDASGGLGDEQFF.

A single count supports this clonotype. This may be a read error: a much more frequent sequence differs by one nucleotide. The V gene is TRBV4-2, the J gene TRBJ2-7; the match to TRBD2 covers 10 bases. After removal of 5 bases from V and 1 base from J, the junction contained 11 bases not matched to a gene. The CDR3 length is 17 residues. Germline V gives CDR1 LGHNA, CDR2 YNFKEQ. The CDR3 loop reads CASSATLAGRGSYEQYF. DNA for the CDR3: TGTGCCAGCAGCGCCACACTAGCGGGGAGGGGGTCCTACGAGCAGTACTTC.

This clonotype was found a few times. The rearrangement links TRBV6-5 to TRBJ2-7, with 8 nucleotides matching TRBD1. Trimming at V came to 2 bases and at J to 5 bases, leaving 5 bases not matched to a gene. This CDR3 is built from 14 residues. Germline V gene sequence: CDR1 MNHEY, CDR2 SVGAGI. This chain's CDR3 is CASSYSQGADEQYF. The CDR3 nucleotides are TGTGCCAGCAGTTACAGCCAGGGGGCGGACGAGCAGTACTTC.

This clonotype was detected many times. The chain recombines TRBV12-3 or TRBV12-4 with TRBJ2-7; D unclear. Trimming cost V 6 bases and J 2 bases, with 8 bases left between them. The CDR3 totals 12 residues. CDR3 residues: CASSPGTYEQYF. As DNA, the CDR3 is TGTGCCAGCAGCCCCGGAACCTACGAGCAGTACTTC.

This chain uses TRBV6-5 with TRBJ2-7; 7 bases agree with TRBD1. Trimming cost V 4 bases and J 4 bases; bases outside gene matches: 7. Germline CDR1 and CDR2: MNHEY and SVGAGI. CDR3 size: 14 residues. This CDR3 reads CASSSRQGLYEQYF. The CDR3 DNA is TGTGCCAGCAGTTCCAGACAGGGTCTATACGAGCAGTACTTC.

The V and J genes are TRBV7-9 and TRBJ1-6; 12 bases align to TRBD1. Germline CDR1 and CDR2: SEHNR and FQNEAQ (reference sequence). CDR3 length: 15 amino acids. With V trimmed by 4 bases and J by 10 bases, 5 bases remained unmatched. CDR3 residues: CASSSGQGAGSPLHF. In nucleotides, the CDR3 is TGTGCCAGCAGCTCGGGACAGGGGGCAGGGTCACCCCTCCACTTT.

The V gene is TRBV2, the J gene TRBJ2-2, with 8 nucleotides matching TRBD2. CDR3 size: 17 residues. The V segment lost 2 bases and the J segment 2 bases; nucleotides outside the gene matches: 7. Germline V gene data show CDR1 as SNHLY and CDR2 as FYNNEI. The CDR3 here is CASSEPTRGANTGELFF. The CDR3 DNA follows: TGTGCCAGCAGTGAACCTACGCGGGGGGCCAACACCGGGGAGCTGTTTTTT.

V gene TRBV28 combines with J gene TRBJ2-2; no clear D. The V end lost 4 bases, the J end lost 6 bases, and 3 bases lay between the germline ends. The germline V gene encodes CDR1 MDHEN and CDR2 SYDVKM. The CDR3 length is 11 residues. The chain's CDR3 is CASSYPGELFF. CDR3 nucleotides: TGTGCCAGCAGTTACCCCGGGGAGCTGTTTTTT.

This clonotype was counted only a few times. The junction shows a germline mismatch at one end, possibly a read error. The J gene is TRBJ1-5, the V gene TRBV6-6; D gene uncertain. The germline gives CDR1 MNHNY, CDR2 SVGAGI (reference sequence). This CDR3 is built from 10 residues. Here the CDR3 reads CASSYDRGNF. As DNA, the CDR3 is TGTGCCAGCAGTTACGACCGAGGGAATTTT.

The chain recombines TRBV2 with TRBJ2-5, with a weak D call TRBD2 (6 bases). Looked up from germline, CDR1 is SNHLY and CDR2 is FYNNEI. Trimming cost V 3 bases and J 7 bases, with 15 bases left between them. The CDR3 extends over 14 amino acids. The chain's CDR3 is CASSEASAGGTQYF. CDR3 DNA: TGTGCCAGCAGTGAGGCTAGCGCCGGGGGGACCCAGTACTTC.

The chain links TRBV14 to TRBJ1-4, with 9 positions matching TRBD1. J lost 8 bases, V lost 3 bases, and 7 bases had no gene match. From germline, CDR1 is SGHDN and CDR2 FVKESK. This CDR3 contains 15 residues. The CDR3 DNA follows: TGTGCCAGCAGCCAGCGACAGGGGGTTAGCGAAAAACTGTTTTTT. This codes for CASSQRQGVSEKLFF.

This sequence joins TRBV7-9 and TRBJ2-2; D may be TRBD2 (6 bases). The V and J ends lost 0 bases and 1 base respectively, with 15 bases between them. CDR3 length: 18 amino acids. The germline gives CDR1 SEHNR, CDR2 FQNEAQ (reference sequence). CDR3 residues: CASSLAPGVAENTGELFF. The CDR3 bases are TGTGCCAGCAGCTTAGCGCCGGGGGTAGCGGAGAACACCGGGGAGCTGTTTTTT.

About this clonotype itself: Germline is not matched at one junction end, which may reflect a read error. The J gene is TRBJ2-4, the V gene TRBV12-3 or TRBV12-4; 9 bases are a match to TRBD2. The CDR3 spans 16 residues. This CDR3 is CASSGSSGRAKNMQYF. The DNA for the CDR3 is TGTGCCAGCAGTGGGAGTAGCGGGAGAGCCAAAAACATGCAGTACTTC.

The chain combines TRBV6-2 or TRBV6-3 with TRBJ2-1; possibly TRBD1 for D (5 bases). Germline V gives CDR1 MNHEY, CDR2 SVGEGT. This CDR3 has 12 amino acids. V lost 6 bases and J lost 10, with 13 bases in between. The CDR3 coding sequence is TGTGCCAGCAGCCAGGATGGGGCCGAGCAGTTCTTC. This translates into CASSQDGAEQFF.

The sample holds a few counts of this clonotype. The J gene is TRBJ1-1, the V gene TRBV6-1; no firm D call. Looked up from germline, CDR1 is MNHNS and CDR2 is SASEGT. This CDR3 has 14 amino acids. Trimming removed 1 base from V and 2 bases from J, with 8 bases in between. Here the CDR3 reads CASSEGRYNTEAFF. The DNA of the CDR3 is TGTGCCAGCAGTGAAGGCAGATATAACACTGAAGCTTTCTTT.

The rearrangement links TRBV12-3 or TRBV12-4 to TRBJ1-2, with TRBD1 as a possible D gene (5 bases). This CDR3 has 16 residues. Trimming left V 5 bases short and J 0 bases short, with 16 bases between. CDR3 nucleotides: TGTGCCAGCAGTCCTGCTCAGGGAATACCTAACTATGGCTACACCTTC. The encoded protein is CASSPAQGIPNYGYTF.

The V and J genes are TRBV5-5 and TRBJ2-1; the D is unclear. The CDR3 is 12 residues long. The ends were cut back, 7 bases at V and 7 bases at J, with 12 bases in the middle. The V gene's germline CDR1 is SGHKS and CDR2 YYEKEE (reference sequence). The CDR3, as DNA: TGTGCCAGCTTTAGCTCTGGAAATGAGCAGTTCTTC. Translation: CASFSSGNEQFF.

CDR3 region: CAWTMGGYNQPQHF. CDR3 nucleotide sequence: TGTGCCTGGACCATGGGGGGGTACAATCAGCCCCAGCATTTT. The chain is built from TRBV30 and TRBJ1-5, with a possible D match to TRBD1 (5 bases). CDR3 size: 14 residues. Trimming took 4 bases from V and 3 from J, leaving 13 bases between them. The germline V gene has CDR1 GTSNPN and CDR2 SVGIG (reference sequence).

This clonotype was counted between two and nine times. The chain employs TRBV7-9 and TRBJ2-6; D gene ambiguous. This CDR3 is built from 13 residues. V was pared by 1 base and J by 4 bases, with 2 bases between. Germline lookup yields CDR1 SEHNR and CDR2 FQNEAQ (reference sequence). This CDR3 reads CASSLGGANVLTF. CDR3 in DNA: TGTGCCAGCAGCTTAGGGGGGGCCAACGTCCTGACTTTC.

With regard to this clonotype: A junction boundary mismatches the germline segment, possibly from a read error. V usage is TRBV18 and J usage is TRBJ1-1; D gene uncertain. The CDR3 consists of 14 residues. In germline, CDR1 is KGHSH, CDR2 LQKENI. The CDR3 DNA follows: TGTGCCAGCTCACCAGCAATCATGAACACTGAAGCTTGCTTT. It encodes CASSPAIMNTEACF.

This clonotype was seen a few times. The chain uses TRBV7-3 and TRBJ2-3, with D possibly being TRBD1 or TRBD2 (7 bases each). Germline-derived CDR1 and CDR2 are SGHTA and FQGTGA. V shed 5 bases and J shed 5 bases, with 20 bases lying between them. The CDR3 is made up of 16 amino acids. CDR3 amino acids: CASSTQGGGGGDTQYF. For the CDR3, the DNA is TGTGCCAGCAGCACTCAGGGGGGGGGCGGTGGAGATACGCAGTATTTT.

In its sample, this clonotype was seen many times. V is TRBV7-9 and J is TRBJ2-7, with a possible D match to TRBD1 (7 bases). V was trimmed by 5 bases and J by 5 bases, leaving 16 bases between them. Germline assignment: CDR1 SEHNR and CDR2 FQNEAQ (reference sequence). CDR3 length equals 14 residues. The CDR3 DNA reads TGTGCCAGCAGCCCCGCAGGGGGGCCCCACGAGCAGTACTTC. Residues: CASSPAGGPHEQYF.

The rearrangement joins TRBV6-8 to TRBJ2-7; D might be TRBD2 (6 bases). Trimming cost V 2 bases and J 0 bases, with 8 bases left between them. The V gene's germline CDR1 is MNHGY and CDR2 SAAAGT. The CDR3 has 14 amino acids. The CDR3 is CASSYRGGSYEQYF. The CDR3 coding sequence is TGTGCCAGCAGTTACAGGGGAGGCTCCTACGAGCAGTACTTC.